This TCR beta chain was found in a study of blood T cell repertoires in COVID-19 (dated by TCRdb to 2020 to 2022). Some background on the complete study: Collaborator samples came from the United States, Italy and Spain and covered acute and convalescent phases of COVID-19. The prospective study material was composed of cDNA or gDNA derived from T cells, B-cell-depleted T cells, or PBMCs. Subjects who had been exposed to COVID-19, were actively infected with it, or had recovered from it provided the deeply sampled blood TCRbeta repertoires that made up the dataset. The repertoires were made available in a free public database intended to serve as a resource for research on the immune response to SARS-CoV-2. The samples were drawn from the first 160 participants of the ongoing ImmuneRACE study and from about 1,200 subjects provided by 6 global collaborators. A de-identified subject ID, COVID-19 status, age in years and sex were almost always included in the sample metadata. HLA class I and class II types, where available, came from metadata supplied by the sample provider rather than from assay-based typing.

Participants in the prospective study were enrolled through a virtual design, were aged roughly 18 to 100 years, and lived in approximately 24 United States geographic areas. Cohort assignment in the prospective study relied on participant-reported clinical history from a screening survey and a study questionnaire. Each participant in the prospective study had whole blood, serum and a nasopharyngeal or oropharyngeal swab collected by mobile phlebotomists. Additional blood draws and questionnaires over an approximately 2-month period could optionally be provided by prospective study participants. Prospective study blood samples were shipped either frozen or at room temperature before DNA extraction. What the study reported, not specific to this receptor: How much clinical and demographic metadata was included differed by source and by participant, and the metadata was provided uncurated.

The immunoSEQ Assay, a bias-controlled multiplex PCR, was used to amplify TCRbeta CDR3 regions from genomic DNA. In the paper's pipeline: The number of nucleated cells in each sample was estimated from the amplification of reference gene primers within the assay. Sequence reads were collapsed and filtered to measure the absolute abundance of every unique TCRbeta CDR3 rearrangement. Productive Simpson clonality was computed per sample as the square root of Simpson's diversity index over productive rearrangements. Entries here come from immuneACCESS through TCRdb and include only in-frame sequences with V and J called. Some clones fail to appear in such tables; in the studies checked, an unresolved V gene covers under half of the shortfall, and the cause of the remainder is unknown. The V and J calls and clone size come from that table; D and trimming were worked out from the DNA. Across this sample there are under 300,000 clones, with approximately 90% seen only once. The leading ten clones occupy 0.95% to 1.5% of the sample.

V is shortened by 1 base, J by 3 bases, and the region joining them spans 13 bases. Spanning cysteine to phenylalanine, the CDR3 consists of 16 amino acids. The CDR3 DNA has 48 bases and is translated from base 1. The germline V gene encodes CDR1 LNHDA and CDR2 SQIVND (reference sequence). A single count supports this clone. This receptor's antigen is unknown. No qualities accompany the bases; no much larger clone lies one base away. The sequence is built from TRBV19 and TRBJ2-1; the D region possibly corresponds to TRBD1 (6 bases align). The sample taken for sequencing was PBMCs or T cells enriched from blood (not recorded which). The clonotype was recovered from a human donor in a cohort exposed to, infected with or recovered from COVID-19 (not recorded which). The donor label of this sample is uncertain. The CDR3 is CASSIVGAVGYNEQFF. The DNA is TGTGCCAGTAGTATAGTGGGGGCAGTGGGCTACAATGAGCAGTTCTTC. With the rest looked up from the reference TRBV19 and TRBJ2-1 genes rather than sequenced, the full variable domain is DGGITQSPKYLFRKEGQNVTLSCEQNLNHDAMYWYRQDPGQGLRLIYYSQIVNDFQKGDIAEGYSVSREKKESFPLTVTSAQKNPTAFYLCASSIVGAVGYNEQFFGPGTRLTVL.